This T cell receptor beta chain derives from a study of response to subunit inactivated influenza vaccine. V shed 1 base, J shed 4 bases, and the junction held 7 bases outside the gene matches. From germline, CDR1 is SGHRS and CDR2 YFSETQ. The CDR3 sequence is 16 residues long. Study observations and caveats: That few new T cells are recruited by each seasonal influenza vaccination was the authors' suggestion.

With regard to this clonotype: Antigen specificity is unknown.

One entry per CDR3 protein results from TCRdb running MiXCR on the RT-PCR reads. This table has 630,000 or so distinct CDR3 sequences, 15% to 17% appearing once. The receptor comes from a man in his forties or fifties who received an inactivated influenza vaccine. The chain is built from TRBV5-1 and TRBJ2-7; 11 nucleotides align to TRBD2. The starting material was PBMCs from blood, obtained 11 to 12 days after vaccination. For the CDR3, the DNA is TGCGCCAGCAGCTTGATTAGCGGGAGGGCCGGGTACGAGCAGTACTTC. Residues: CASSLISGRAGYEQYF.